The clone carrying this TCR beta chain occurred once. This CDR3 spans 13 amino acids. Germline assignment: CDR1 LGHDT and CDR2 YNNKEL (reference sequence). The V end was cut by 3 bases, the J end by 11 bases, with 16 bases between. The libraries were made with immunoSEQ v3. Using immunoSEQ multiplex PCR, the repertoire was profiled, and TCRdb retains in-frame clones only, with some absent. The sample has approximately 50,000 clones, about 81% seen once. The data belong to a study of TIL therapy for anti-PD-1-resistant metastatic lung cancer. Study-level background: Median patient age was 54, ranging roughly 38-75 years. By whole-exome sequencing, median non-synonymous tumor mutation burden was approximately 1.4 mutations per megabase.

The time point here: pre-treatment sample, taken before nivolumab and TIL therapy. Adults with stage 4 NSCLC were enrolled in a phase I trial. The chain is built from TRBV3-1 (or the pseudogene TRBV3-2) and TRBJ1-1, with a possible D match to TRBD1 (5 bases). The sequence was obtained from a person aged 25-85 years with non-small cell lung cancer. The material was blood, obtained at baseline. The CDR3 DNA reads as TGTGCCAGCAGCCAGCTACAGGCAAGGTCGGCTTTCTTT. This codes for CASSQLQARSAFF.